These 3 T cell receptor beta chains were all obtained from the same sample, sequenced in a study of OX40 agonist ivuxolimab in advanced cancers. This table comes from immunoSEQ multiplex PCR, and its TCRdb copy is limited to in-frame clones, with some not included. The sample lists fewer than 90,000 clones; about 93% were seen once. Sequencing used CD4+ or CD8+ T cells sorted from blood, obtained in a trial of the OX40 agonist ivuxolimab. The source is an adult with an advanced solid tumor such as melanoma, head and neck, liver or kidney cancer.

The rearrangement joins TRBV9 to TRBJ2-2, with unresolved D. CDR1 and CDR2 (germline): SGDLS, YYNGEE. Trimming left V 0 bases short and J 0 bases short, with 3 bases between. The CDR3 loop spans 14 amino acids. Written as DNA, the CDR3 is TGTGCCAGCAGCGTAGAATCGAACACCGGGGAGCTGTTTTTT. Translation: CASSVESNTGELFF. Complete variable domain (other parts from reference TRBV9 and TRBJ2-2): DSGVTQTPKHLITATGQRVTLRCSPRSGDLSVYWYQQSLDQGLQFLIQYYNGEERAKGNILERFSAQQFPDLHSELNLSSLELGDSALYFCASSVESNTGELFFGEGSRLTVL.

J is TRBJ2-7 and V is TRBV29-1, with 8 bases matching TRBD1. This CDR3 contains 12 residues. Germline values: CDR1 SQVTM, CDR2 ANQGSEA. CDR3 protein: CSYRGDTYEQYF. The CDR3 DNA reads TGCAGTTACAGGGGGGATACCTACGAGCAGTACTTC.

J is TRBJ2-7 and V is TRBV6-1; possibly TRBD2 for D (6 bases). Trimming shortened V by 4 bases and J by 0 bases, and 10 bases separated the two germline ends. Germline lookup yields CDR1 MNHNS and CDR2 SASEGT. This CDR3 has 14 amino acids. In DNA, the CDR3 is TGTGCCAGCAGTGTAGCGACTAGCTCCTACGAGCAGTACTTC. Translation gives CASSVATSSYEQYF.